The rows below give T cell receptor beta chains drawn from one sample of a study of cytomegalovirus exposure and HLA in healthy donors. Using immunoSEQ multiplex PCR, the repertoire was profiled, and TCRdb retains in-frame clones only, with some absent. The table has some 44,000 clones, around 87% seen once. Sequencing input: PBMCs. The source of these receptors is a woman aged 40 to 50 in good health and CMV-seropositive. The CDR3 runs from the conserved cysteine through the conserved F or W. Each record gives: J gene, clone size, D gene, V gene, CDR3 DNA, CDR3 protein. The D gene is left open where the match is weak. A row's size may be missing; if present it is once, few, many or a size class.

>TRBJ2-2|few|TRBD2|TRBV27
TGTGCCAGCAGTCTCAGCACCACTAGCGGGGCAAACACCGGGGAGCTGTTTTTT
CASSLSTTSGANTGELFF
>TRBJ2-1|NA|TRBD2|TRBV11-2
TGTGCCAGCAGCACCAAAAGCGGGAGTGGTCCCTACAATGAGCAGTTCTTC
CASSTKSGSGPYNEQFF
>TRBJ1-1|NA|TRBD1|TRBV29-1
TGCAGCGCGGGACAGACTACTAACACTGAAGCTTTCTTT
CSAGQTTNTEAFF
>TRBJ2-3|NA|NA|TRBV6-4
TGTGCCAGCAGCCTTTCTAGCACAGATACGCAGTATTTT
CASSLSSTDTQYF
>TRBJ1-4|NA|NA|TRBV5-4
TGTGCCAGCAGCGCGGACAGCAAGAATGAAAAACTGTTTTTT
CASSADSKNEKLFF
>TRBJ2-3|few|NA|TRBV7-9
TGTGCCAGCAGCTTTTACGAGACCCTAGCCACGCAGTATTTT
CASSFYETLATQYF
>TRBJ2-4|NA|NA|TRBV7-8
TGTGCCAGCAGCTTAGGGGGGTCCGGGACAAGCAAAAACATTCAGTACTTC
CASSLGGSGTSKNIQYF
>TRBJ2-7|NA|NA|TRBV5-6
TGTGCCAGCACCAACACTAACTCCTACGAGCAGTACTTC
CASTNTNSYEQYF
>TRBJ1-2|NA|TRBD1|TRBV19
TGTGCCAGTAGTATCCCAGGGGGCGCACGCTATGGCTACACCTTC
CASSIPGGARYGYTF
>TRBJ2-1|NA|NA|TRBV6-5
TGTGCCAGCAGTTACTCACCCGCGGGTTACAATGAGCAGTTCTTC
CASSYSPAGYNEQFF
>TRBJ1-1|NA|NA|TRBV18
TGTGCCAGCTCACCACTGGCAGGCTCTGTTGTGGAAGCTTTCTTT
CASSPLAGSVVEAFF
>TRBJ2-3|NA|TRBD1|TRBV28
TGTGCCAGCAGGACAGGGGGCACAGATACGCAGTATTTT
CASRTGGTDTQYF
>TRBJ2-7|NA|NA|TRBV2
TGTGCCAGCAGAGACAGAGGGGGTTTCTCCTACGAGCAGTACTTC
CASRDRGGFSYEQYF
>TRBJ1-5|NA|NA|TRBV10-2
TGCGCCAGCAGTGAGTTTGGGAGTGTCAATCAGCCCCAGCATTTT
CASSEFGSVNQPQHF
>TRBJ2-2|NA|NA|TRBV27
TGTGCCAGCACCCAAGGGGGAGGGGAGCTGTTTTTT
CASTQGGGELFF
>TRBJ2-7|NA|TRBD1|TRBV18
TGTGCCAGCTCACCACCCATGGGACAGGTCGTCGAGCAGTACTTC
CASSPPMGQVVEQYF
>TRBJ1-4|NA|TRBD1|TRBV18
TGTGCCAGCTCGCCGGGACAGGCGGGTGAAAAACTGTTTTTT
CASSPGQAGEKLFF